The next 13 T cell receptor beta chains were all read from a single sample in a study of blood T cell repertoires in COVID-19. TCRdb's copy holds only in-frame clones and misses some; the assay was immunoSEQ multiplex PCR. The sample gives 65,000 or so clones, approximately 84% of which show up once; roughly 3.2% is in the top ten. Sequencing used peripheral blood. All receptors come from a man aged 50-60 years with active COVID-19.

The chain uses TRBV27 and TRBJ1-2; TRBD1 aligns across 7 bases. Looked up from germline, CDR1 is MNHEY and CDR2 is SMNVEV (reference sequence). Trimming at V came to 11 bases and at J to 5 bases, leaving 14 bases not matched to a gene. CDR3 length: 14 residues. In nucleotides, the CDR3 is TGTGCCGGCCCGGTGGGACAGAGACTTTATGGCTACACCTTC. Amino acid sequence: CAGPVGQRLYGYTF.

The gene calls are TRBV7-2 and TRBJ2-1; 10 positions agree with TRBD2. CDR3 length equals 13 residues. Losses at the gene ends were 8 bases for V and 5 bases for J; bases not matched to a gene: 3. Germline-derived CDR1 and CDR2 are SGHTA and FQGNSA. The CDR3 region is CASQLAGNNEQFF. In DNA, the CDR3 is TGTGCCAGCCAACTAGCGGGAAACAATGAGCAGTTCTTC.

The genes are TRBV6-1 and TRBJ1-6, with 9 bases lining up with TRBD1. CDR1 is MNHNS and CDR2 is SASEGT in the germline V gene. V lost 1 base to trimming and J lost 10 bases; unmatched junction nucleotides: 5. The CDR3 consists of 15 residues. In DNA form, the CDR3 reads TGTGCCAGCAGTGAAGAGGGGACAGGGTCCTCACCCCTCCACTTT. It is translated as CASSEEGTGSSPLHF.

This chain uses TRBV7-2 with TRBJ2-5; 8 positions agree with TRBD2. Trimming at V came to 4 bases and at J to 1 base, leaving 2 bases not matched to a gene. Germline V gene lookup returns CDR1 SGHTA and CDR2 FQGNSA. This CDR3 is 14 amino acids long. CDR3 DNA: TGTGCCAGCAGCTGGACTAGCAGCCAAGAGACCCAGTACTTC. Amino acid sequence: CASSWTSSQETQYF.

The CDR3 reads CASSPQGNHYEQYF. In DNA, the CDR3 is TGTGCCAGCTCACCACAGGGGAACCACTACGAGCAGTACTTC. The rearrangement links TRBV18 to TRBJ2-7, with a possible D match to TRBD1 (5 bases). From germline, CDR1 is KGHSH and CDR2 LQKENI. CDR3 length: 14 amino acids. Trimming stripped 1 base from V and 3 bases from J, with 10 bases between.

V is TRBV12-3 or TRBV12-4 and J is TRBJ2-7; tentatively, D is TRBD2 (5 bases). V was trimmed by 4 bases and J by 4 bases, leaving 8 bases between them. The length of the CDR3 is 12 residues. CDR3 amino acids: CASSWAGYEQYF. As DNA, the CDR3 is TGTGCCAGCAGTTGGGCGGGTTACGAGCAGTACTTC.

The chain combines TRBV11-2 with TRBJ1-3, with D possibly TRBD1 on 6 matching bases. Per germline, CDR1 SGHAT and CDR2 FQNNGV. The CDR3 has 17 amino acids. Trimming stripped 1 base from V and 0 bases from J, with 13 bases between. CDR3 residues: CASSLVGRGHSGNTIYF. The CDR3 bases are TGTGCCAGCAGCTTAGTGGGGCGGGGGCACTCTGGAAACACCATATATTTT.

This clone is a singleton in its sample. The genes are TRBV18 and TRBJ2-3; the match to TRBD2 covers 11 bases. This CDR3 has 15 amino acids. CDR1 and CDR2 from the germline V gene are KGHSH and LQKENI. J lost 1 base, V lost 4 bases, and 1 base had no gene match. The CDR3: CASSQLAGGTDTQYF. CDR3 DNA sequence: TGTGCCAGCTCACAACTAGCGGGGGGCACAGATACGCAGTATTTT.

The chain recombines TRBV7-7 with TRBJ2-3, with D unclear. The CDR3 is made up of 13 amino acids. V lost 0 bases and J 6 bases, leaving 7 bases between the germline ends. The germline V gene encodes CDR1 SSHAT and CDR2 FNYEAQ (reference sequence). CDR3 sequence (DNA): TGTGCCAGCAGCTTAGCGCAAGAGGATACGCAGTATTTT. Translated: CASSLAQEDTQYF.

This chain connects TRBV4-2 to TRBJ2-7; 7 nucleotides line up with TRBD1. Germline values: CDR1 LGHNA, CDR2 YNFKEQ. V lost 1 base, J lost 2 bases, and 2 bases stayed unmatched. The CDR3 is 14 residues long. CDR3 DNA sequence: TGTGCCAGCAGCCAAGGGGACAGACCCTACGAGCAGTACTTC. Translated, it gives CASSQGDRPYEQYF.

This clone appeared a single time. The gene calls are TRBV19 and TRBJ2-5, with 10 bases identical to TRBD2. The germline V gene has CDR1 LNHDA and CDR2 SQIVND (reference sequence). There are 19 residues in the CDR3. Trimming took 1 base from V and 5 from J; bases not matched to a gene: 16. In nucleotides, the CDR3 is TGTGCCAGTAGTATAGTCGCGCTAGCGGGAGAAGGGTCACCGGAGACCCAGTACTTC. Its translation: CASSIVALAGEGSPETQYF.

This clone has only a few counts. This sequence joins TRBV7-9 and TRBJ2-7; 13 bases line up with TRBD2. The germline V gene has CDR1 SEHNR and CDR2 FQNEAQ (reference sequence). CDR3 length: 13 amino acids. J lost 11 bases, V lost 5 bases, and 6 bases had no gene match. This chain's CDR3 is CASSPGLAGMEYF. In DNA, the CDR3 is TGTGCCAGCAGCCCGGGACTAGCGGGAATGGAGTACTTC.

This chain links TRBV20-1 with TRBJ2-7, with TRBD1 matching over 8 bases. Germline CDR1 is DFQATT and CDR2 is SNEGSKA (reference sequence). The length of the CDR3 is 14 residues. With 3 bases clipped from V and 2 bases from J, the junction kept 6 bases outside the gene matches. The CDR3 protein is CSASKGQVPYEQYF. The CDR3 DNA reads TGCAGTGCTAGTAAGGGACAGGTGCCCTACGAGCAGTACTTC.